Following are 5 T cell receptor beta chains from one sample sequenced in a study of T cell responses to AZD1222 COVID-19 vaccine. Some clones are missing from TCRdb's copy, which holds only in-frame ones; the method was immunoSEQ multiplex PCR. Seen here are about 120,000 clones, approximately 87% observed once, and the top ten hold more than 9%. The input for sequencing was peripheral blood, taken on day 0 of AZD1222 vaccination. The origin of the receptors is an adult in good health.

This clone was picked up one time. V and J are TRBV7-2 and TRBJ2-2; TRBD2 aligns across 8 bases. The CDR3 extends over 15 amino acids. Germline lookup yields CDR1 SGHTA and CDR2 FQGNSA. V was clipped by 5 bases and J by 7 bases; unmatched bases: 9. CDR3 protein: CASSIGGAGGGELFF. Written as DNA, the CDR3 is TGTGCCAGCAGCATCGGGGGGGCCGGAGGCGGGGAGCTGTTTTTT.

This clone came up a few times. The J gene is TRBJ1-1, the V gene TRBV19; D gene ambiguous. V lost 7 bases and J lost 1, with 13 bases in between. Germline values: CDR1 LNHDA, CDR2 SQIVND (reference sequence). This CDR3 has 14 amino acids. The CDR3 protein is CASTRDHSNTEAFF. For the CDR3, the DNA is TGTGCCAGTACGCGAGACCATTCGAACACTGAAGCTTTCTTT.

The gene calls are TRBV10-3 and TRBJ2-7, with D possibly matching TRBD1 (5 bases). Germline loops: CDR1 ENHRY, CDR2 SYGVKD. Trimming left V 0 bases short and J 2 bases short, with 8 bases between. This CDR3 has 14 amino acids. CDR3 protein: CAISESDRPYEQYF. The DNA of the CDR3 is TGTGCCATCAGTGAGTCCGACAGACCCTACGAGCAGTACTTC.

This chain connects TRBV11-2 to TRBJ2-5, with TRBD2 matching over 9 bases. J lost 1 base, V lost 5 bases, and 8 bases had no gene match. The CDR3 is 16 residues long. Germline V gives CDR1 SGHAT, CDR2 FQNNGV. The CDR3, as DNA: TGTGCCAGCAGCCCCGCCCCAGCGGGGGGCCAAGAGACCCAGTACTTC. Translation: CASSPAPAGGQETQYF.

J is TRBJ2-1 and V is TRBV30; no firm D call. The length of the CDR3 is 11 residues. Germline CDR1 and CDR2: GTSNPN and SVGIG (reference sequence). V dropped 4 bases and J dropped 10 bases, with 11 bases sitting between them. The CDR3 here is CAWKKSPEQFF. For the CDR3, the DNA is TGTGCCTGGAAGAAGAGCCCAGAGCAGTTCTTC.